This TCR beta chain is drawn from a study of immune evolution from preneoplasia to lung adenocarcinoma. This CDR3 comprises 15 residues. V shed 3 bases and J 3 bases; nucleotides not matched to a gene: 4. CDR1 and CDR2 from the germline V gene are ENHRY and SYGVKD. TCRdb's copy holds only in-frame clones and misses some; the assay was immunoSEQ multiplex PCR. The sample records roughly 3,700 clones, around 85% being singletons. Material for sequencing was FFPE invasive lung adenocarcinoma tissue. V and J are TRBV10-3 and TRBJ2-1, with 8 bases that match TRBD2. The receptor was isolated from a person aged 45 to 59 with lung adenocarcinoma. Here the CDR3 DNA reads TGTGCCATCAGTGATCGGGGGGGGATCTACAATGAGCAGTTCTTC. Protein: CAISDRGGIYNEQFF.